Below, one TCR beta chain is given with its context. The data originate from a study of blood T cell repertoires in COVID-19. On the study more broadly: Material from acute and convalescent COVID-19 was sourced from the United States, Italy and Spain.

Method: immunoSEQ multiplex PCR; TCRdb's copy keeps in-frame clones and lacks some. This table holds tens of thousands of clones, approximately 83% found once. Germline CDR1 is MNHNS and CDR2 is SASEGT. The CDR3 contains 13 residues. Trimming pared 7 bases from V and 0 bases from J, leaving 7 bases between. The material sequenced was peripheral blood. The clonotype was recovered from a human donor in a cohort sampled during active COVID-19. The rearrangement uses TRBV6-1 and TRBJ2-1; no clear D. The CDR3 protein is CASKLSSYNEQFF. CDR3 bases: TGTGCCAGCAAGCTGAGCTCCTACAATGAGCAGTTCTTC.